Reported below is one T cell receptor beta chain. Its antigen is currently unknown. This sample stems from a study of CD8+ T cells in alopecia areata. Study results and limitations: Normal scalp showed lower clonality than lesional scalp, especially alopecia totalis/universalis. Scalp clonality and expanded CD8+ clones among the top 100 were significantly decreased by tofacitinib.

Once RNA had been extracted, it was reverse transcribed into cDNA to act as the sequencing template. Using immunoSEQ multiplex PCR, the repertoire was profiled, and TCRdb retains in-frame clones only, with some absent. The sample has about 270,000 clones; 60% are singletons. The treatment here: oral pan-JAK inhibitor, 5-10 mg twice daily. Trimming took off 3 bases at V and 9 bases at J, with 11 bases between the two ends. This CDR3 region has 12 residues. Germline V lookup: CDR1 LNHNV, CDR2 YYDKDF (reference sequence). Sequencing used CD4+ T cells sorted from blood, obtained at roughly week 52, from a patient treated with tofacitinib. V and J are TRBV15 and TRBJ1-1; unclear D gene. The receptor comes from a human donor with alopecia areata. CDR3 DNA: TGTGCCACCAGCAGTGGAAGACTGCAAGCTTTCTTT. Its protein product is CATSSGRLQAFF.